This TCR beta chain was observed in a study of radiation and T cells in renal cell carcinoma. Study-wide context: Nephrectomy followed 15 Gy stereotactic body radiation by 4 weeks.

The sample's time point: baseline pretreatment blood. Regarding treatment: 15 Gy SBRT to primary tumor, nephrectomy 4 weeks later. After SBRT, blood was collected at 2 and 4 weeks, plus baseline. Whole-study results and caveats: Top tumor clonotypes rose in blood 2 weeks post-radiation, then contracted.

Using immunoSEQ multiplex PCR, the repertoire was profiled, and TCRdb retains in-frame clones only, with some absent. This sample has approximately 110,000 clones, with approximately 82% found just once. Remarks on this clone: Its antigen is still unknown.

The CDR3 is made up of 15 amino acids. Germline CDR1 is SNHLY and CDR2 is FYNNEI. The V end was cut by 7 bases, the J end by 9 bases, with 19 bases between. The chain has TRBV2 and TRBJ1-6; D ambiguous. The specimen was blood, collected from a patient whose treatment included radiotherapy and nephrectomy. This TCR was sampled from a woman in her sixties with renal cell carcinoma. The CDR3 bases are TGTGCCAGCACCGAAGCACCCCTAGCCGGTTCACCCCTCCACTTT. Translation gives CASTEAPLAGSPLHF.